This entry lists 3 T cell receptor beta chains sequenced from one sample in a study of T cell repertoires in cytomegalovirus infection. TCRdb independently ran MiXCR on the reads; one entry per CDR3 protein. The sample gives some 180,000 distinct CDR3 sequences, about 15% of which show up once; 25% is in the top ten. Sequenced: CD8+ T cells from PBMCs. The receptors were sampled from a human donor in good health (CMV status not recorded). Some clones in this sample may be carry-over from other donors' samples.

V is TRBV11-2 and J is TRBJ2-2; no firm D call. Germline CDR1 is SGHAT and CDR2 is FQNNGV. V lost 2 bases, J lost 5 bases, and 12 bases lay in between. The CDR3 contains 15 residues. The CDR3 loop reads CASSLSQFRTGELFF. In DNA form, the CDR3 reads TGTGCCAGCAGCTTATCACAGTTTAGGACCGGGGAGCTGTTTTTT.

This clonotype occurred a few times. CDR3 residues: CASSLSQGGSYEQYF. CDR3 nucleotide sequence: TGTGCCAGCAGCTTATCACAGGGGGGGTCCTACGAGCAGTACTTC. The genes are TRBV11-2 and TRBJ2-7; D perhaps matches TRBD1 (8 bases). The germline gives CDR1 SGHAT, CDR2 FQNNGV. This CDR3 has 15 amino acids. The V gene lost 2 bases and the J gene lost 1 base, with 12 bases spanning the gap.

The J gene is TRBJ2-1, the V gene TRBV7-8, with 14 nucleotides matching TRBD2. The CDR3 totals 16 residues. Trimming removed 5 bases from V and 5 bases from J; junction bases left unmatched: 5. Germline V gives CDR1 SGHVS, CDR2 FQNEAQ. The CDR3 loop is CASSHRLAGGDNEQFF. In nucleotides, the CDR3 is TGTGCCAGCAGCCACAGACTAGCGGGGGGGGACAATGAGCAGTTCTTC.